Each of the 9 T cell receptor beta chains below was sequenced from the same sample in a study of T cells in Graves' hyperthyroidism and ophthalmopathy. Regions amplified from RNA transcripts were the TCR beta CDR3 regions. An initial round of RT-PCR targeting the TCR CDR3 relied on the HTBI primer set. In TCRdb, the multiplex PCR reads were re-called with MiXCR into one record per CDR3 protein. The sample records 490,000 or so distinct CDR3 sequences, about 22% being singletons. Sequencing was done on a sample of blood. All receptors come from an older woman with Graves' ophthalmopathy.

This clonotype was seen at least ten times. The V call is TRBV12-3 or TRBV12-4, the J call TRBJ1-1; weak D call: TRBD1 (5 bases). The CDR3 runs 13 residues. The V gene lost 6 bases and the J gene lost 7 bases, with 15 bases spanning the gap. CDR3 in amino acids: CASSQTASGEAFF. The CDR3 nucleotides are TGTGCCAGCAGCCAGACAGCCTCGGGTGAAGCTTTCTTT.

The J gene is TRBJ1-2, the V gene TRBV12-5; weak D call: TRBD1 (5 bases). Between the trimmed V and J ends, which lost 6 bases and 6 bases, there was a span of 14 bases. The length of the CDR3 is 13 residues. CDR1 and CDR2 (germline): LGHNT, FRNRAP. The CDR3 protein is CASGPGRGDGYTF. The CDR3 DNA reads TGTGCTAGTGGGCCGGGACGGGGAGATGGCTACACCTTC.

The V gene is TRBV7-3, the J gene TRBJ2-3; the D gene is possibly TRBD2 (5 bases). The V end was cut by 2 bases, the J end by 7 bases, with 10 bases between. Per germline, CDR1 SGHTA and CDR2 FQGTGA. This CDR3 spans 13 amino acids. The CDR3 bases are TGTGCCAGCAGCTTAGGGGAGAAAAATACGCAGTATTTT. Residues: CASSLGEKNTQYF.

The chain couples TRBV6-2 or TRBV6-3 to TRBJ1-1; D not resolved. The CDR3 spans 11 residues. V was shortened by 7 bases and J by 9 bases, with 12 bases between the two germline ends. Germline values: CDR1 MNHEY, CDR2 SVGEGT. CDR3 residues: CASIQAGKAFF. The CDR3, as DNA: TGTGCCAGCATCCAAGCGGGGAAAGCTTTCTTT.

This clonotype was picked up many times. The chain links TRBV6-1 to TRBJ2-3; 10 nucleotides align to TRBD2. Germline V gene lookup returns CDR1 MNHNS and CDR2 SASEGT. The CDR3 is 17 residues long. The V gene end was trimmed by 4 bases and the J gene end by 3 bases; junction bases not matched to a gene: 10. The CDR3 nucleotides are TGTGCCAGCAGTGTTCCGACTAGCGGGTTGTCGACAGATACGCAGTATTTT. It is translated as CASSVPTSGLSTDTQYF.

This clonotype was observed at least ten times. This chain links TRBV3-1 with TRBJ1-4; D not certain. V gave up 1 base and J gave up 7 bases, with 13 bases separating them. Germline V gene sequence: CDR1 LGHDT, CDR2 YNNKEL (reference sequence). The CDR3 has 15 amino acids. The DNA for the CDR3 is TGTGCCAGCAGCCAAGTGGGCTCGAGAAGTGAAAAACTGTTTTTT. It yields the protein CASSQVGSRSEKLFF.

There are a few counts of this clonotype. The gene calls are TRBV18 and TRBJ2-5; no clear D. Trimming took 5 bases from V and 4 from J, leaving 11 bases between them. CDR3 length: 13 amino acids. Per germline, CDR1 KGHSH and CDR2 LQKENI. The chain's CDR3 is CASSRRTGETQYF. In DNA, the CDR3 is TGTGCCAGCTCAAGACGGACGGGAGAGACCCAGTACTTC.

The J gene is TRBJ2-3, the V gene TRBV6-9; unclear D gene. This CDR3 spans 13 amino acids. The V end lost 3 bases, the J end lost 6 bases, and 10 bases lay between the germline ends. Germline values: CDR1 MNHGY, CDR2 SVAAGI. CDR3 protein: CASSYDQRDTQYF. The CDR3, as DNA: TGTGCCAGCAGTTACGACCAGAGGGATACGCAGTATTTT.

Many counts were recorded for this clonotype. The chain joins TRBV12-3 or TRBV12-4 to TRBJ2-6, with 7 bases fitting TRBD1. With V trimmed by 5 bases and J by 2 bases, 3 bases remained unmatched. The CDR3 is 15 residues long. CDR3 amino acids: CASSIDRAGANVLTF. In DNA, the CDR3 is TGTGCCAGCAGTATCGACAGGGCTGGGGCCAACGTCCTGACTTTC.